This is a list of T cell receptor beta chains from one sample in a study of blood T cell repertoires in COVID-19. TCRdb keeps only in-frame clones here, not all; method: immunoSEQ multiplex PCR. The sample has about 70,000 clones, more than 75% seen once. The sample comprised peripheral blood. All receptors come from a woman aged 70-85 years with acute or convalescent COVID-19. CDR3s include the opening cysteine and the closing phenylalanine or tryptophan. The order of the fields is clone size, J gene, V gene, D gene, CDR3 DNA, CDR3 protein. D genes are given only for firm matches. The listing skips clone size in some rows; elsewhere it reads once, few, many or a size class.

- TRBJ2-5 TRBV7-9 TRBD1 TGTGCCAGCAGCTTAGCGCTCGGACAGGGAATGGAGACCCAGTACTTC CASSLALGQGMETQYF
- TRBJ1-5 TRBV19 - TGTGCCAGTAACTTCCAGGGTGATCAGCCCCAGCATTTT CASNFQGDQPQHF
- TRBJ2-3 TRBV19 TRBD1 TGTGCCAGTACTACAGGGGGCGTCACAGATACGCAGTATTTT CASTTGGVTDTQYF
few TRBJ2-7 TRBV5-1 TRBD2 TGCGCCAGCAGCCAAGGGACGCCGGGACTAGCGGTTATCTCCTACGAGCAGTACTTC CASSQGTPGLAVISYEQYF
- TRBJ2-7 TRBV28 - TGTGCCAGCAGCCTCCTAGGCGGGGACAGCTCCTACGAGCAGTACTTC CASSLLGGDSSYEQYF
- TRBJ2-2 TRBV18 TRBD1 TGTGCCAGCTCACCAACGACAGGGGGCACCGGGGAGCTGTTTTTT CASSPTTGGTGELFF
- TRBJ1-1 TRBV9 - TGTGCCAGCAGCTTTGGCAGTGTCACTGAAGCTTTCTTT CASSFGSVTEAFF
once TRBJ2-5 TRBV27 TRBD1 TGTGCCAGCAAGGACAGGGTGGGGGAGACCCAGTACTTC CASKDRVGETQYF
- TRBJ1-5 TRBV29-1 - TGCAGCGCCCGTAGGGGGGAGGGCCAGCCCCAGCATTTT CSARRGEGQPQHF
- TRBJ2-5 TRBV4-2 - TGTGCCAGCAGCCAGGGCATCTTGGGTGCGCAAGAGACCCAGTACTTC CASSQGILGAQETQYF
- TRBJ2-7 TRBV6-2/TRBV6-3 TRBD2 TGTGCCAGCAGTTACCCGACTGGCGGGGGGTCCTACGAGCAGTACTTC CASSYPTGGGSYEQYF
- TRBJ2-7 TRBV2 - TGTGCCAGCAGTGAAAGGTGGGGGGACGACGAGCAGTACTTC CASSERWGDDEQYF
- TRBJ2-4 TRBV27 TRBD2 TGTGCCAGCAGTTTATGGGGGCGGGGGGGAAACATTCAGTACTTC CASSLWGRGGNIQYF
- TRBJ2-5 TRBV24-1 - TGTGCCACCAGTGATTTTAACGGGGGAGAGACCCAGTACTTC CATSDFNGGETQYF
- TRBJ2-1 TRBV21-1 - TGTGCCAGCAGCAAAGGAGGGCGGGGGCGATACAATGAGCAGTTCTTC CASSKGGRGRYNEQFF
- TRBJ2-1 TRBV29-1 TRBD1 TGCAGCGTTGGGCTCACTCCGGGACAGGGAAACTACAATGAGCAGTTCTTC CSVGLTPGQGNYNEQFF
- TRBJ2-3 TRBV29-1 - TGCAGCCTCCAGAGCACAGATACGCAGTATTTT CSLQSTDTQYF
- TRBJ2-7 TRBV13 - TGTGCCAGCAGCCTGAGCTCCTACGAGCAGTACTTC CASSLSSYEQYF
- TRBJ1-6 TRBV19 TRBD1 TGTGCCAGTAGCTTGGGACAGGGCATCGCACCCCTCCACTTT CASSLGQGIAPLHF
- TRBJ2-1 TRBV30 - TGTGCCGGCTACCATAGCATCGAGCAGTTCTTC CAGYHSIEQFF
- TRBJ2-7 TRBV5-1 TRBD1 TGCGCCAGCAGCCTACGGGCAGGGGGCAACTCCTACGAGCAGTACTTC CASSLRAGGNSYEQYF
- TRBJ2-3 TRBV24-1 TRBD1 TGTGCCACCAGTGGACGACAGGGGCACGGAGATACGCAGTATTTT CATSGRQGHGDTQYF
- TRBJ2-1 TRBV6-6 - TGTGCCAGCATCGGAGGATGGAATGAGCAGTTCTTC CASIGGWNEQFF
- TRBJ2-3 TRBV5-1 TRBD1 TGCGCCAGCAGCTCGAACAGGGGCTTTACAGATACGCAGTATTTT CASSSNRGFTDTQYF
- TRBJ2-3 TRBV18 - TGTGCCAGCTCACAACAGGGTGATACGCAGTATTTT CASSQQGDTQYF
- TRBJ2-4 TRBV5-4 TRBD2 TGTGCCAGCAGCTTGGCGGGGGGAGTAGAAAACATTCAGTACTTC CASSLAGGVENIQYF
- TRBJ1-2 TRBV6-1 - TGTGCCAGCAGTGAAGTCCAGGGCACTAACTATGGCTACACCTTC CASSEVQGTNYGYTF
- TRBJ2-1 TRBV13 - TGTGCCAGCAGCCTATACAGCAATGAGCAGTTCTTC CASSLYSNEQFF
- TRBJ1-1 TRBV10-3 TRBD1 TGTGCCATCAGGGAGATGACAGGGTCAACTGAAGCTTTCTTT CAIREMTGSTEAFF
- TRBJ1-2 TRBV24-1 TRBD1 TGTGCCACCAGTGAGGGGACAGGATATGGCTACACCTTC CATSEGTGYGYTF
- TRBJ2-1 TRBV7-6 TRBD2 TGTGCCAGCAGCTTAGTGGTTCCAACGGGTGCGGGAGTTGCCTACAATGAGCAGTTCTTC CASSLVVPTGAGVAYNEQFF
- TRBJ1-3 TRBV7-9 - TGTGCCAGCAGCTTAACGACATTGGGCCCCATATATTTT CASSLTTLGPIYF
- TRBJ2-6 TRBV11-2 - TGTGCCAGCAGCTTAGTCAGGTCAGGGGCCAACGTCCTGACTTTC CASSLVRSGANVLTF
once TRBJ1-2 TRBV28 - TGTGCCAGCAGTAAACCGGGCTATGGCTACACCTTC CASSKPGYGYTF
- TRBJ2-2 TRBV3-1/TRBV3-2 TRBD2 TGTGCCAGCAGCCTGGGACCGGGAGGCACCGGGGAGCTGTTTTTT CASSLGPGGTGELFF
- TRBJ2-3 TRBV5-1 TRBD2 TGCGCCAGCAGCTCGTCTGGGCGGGGGTACGCAGATACGCAGTATTTT CASSSSGRGYADTQYF
- TRBJ2-3 TRBV11-2 TRBD2 TGTGCCAGCAGCGGGGGGGCTAGCGGGCGCACAGATACGCAGTATTTT CASSGGASGRTDTQYF
few TRBJ1-3 TRBV25-1 - TGTGCCAGCAGTGCTAGACCTGGAAACACCATATATTTT CASSARPGNTIYF
- TRBJ1-5 TRBV19 TRBD1 TGTGCCAGTAGAGAAGACAGGGGTCGACAGCCCCAGCATTTT CASREDRGRQPQHF
- TRBJ2-2 TRBV6-4 - TGTGCCAGCAGCCGCGAGATTGACACCGGGGAGCTGTTTTTT CASSREIDTGELFF
- TRBJ2-3 TRBV19 TRBD1 TGTGCCACCCGGGACAGGGGGCAAGATACGCAGTATTTT CATRDRGQDTQYF
- TRBJ2-3 TRBV3-1/TRBV3-2 TRBD1 TGTGCCAGCAGCCTAGGACAGGGACTCACAGATACGCAGTATTTT CASSLGQGLTDTQYF
- TRBJ2-2 TRBV25-1 - TGTGCCAGCAGTGAACCCGGGACAAAGGGCGGGGAGCTGTTTTTT CASSEPGTKGGELFF
- TRBJ2-7 TRBV28 TRBD2 TGTGCCAGCAGTCAGCTAGCGGTATCCTACGAGCAGTACTTC CASSQLAVSYEQYF
once TRBJ2-1 TRBV7-3 TRBD2 TGTGCCAGCAGCTCCACGGCATCCCGACGGGAGGCGGGACCTTACAATGAGCAGTTCTTC CASSSTASRREAGPYNEQFF
- TRBJ2-1 TRBV19 - TGTGCCAGTGGGACTCGACAGGGAACACTATCCGAGCAGTTCTTC CASGTRQGTLSEQFF
- TRBJ2-7 TRBV7-9 - TGTGCCAGCAGCCCCCCCGGCAGGGCTTCTTCCTACGAGCAGTACTTC CASSPPGRASSYEQYF
- TRBJ2-4 TRBV3-1/TRBV3-2 - TGTGCCAGCAGCCAAGAATCCCATCCCATTCAGTACTTC CASSQESHPIQYF
- TRBJ1-4 TRBV14 TRBD1 TGTGCCAGCAGCCAGCGCGGGACAGCTAATGAAAAACTGTTTTTT CASSQRGTANEKLFF
- TRBJ2-7 TRBV6-5 TRBD2 TGTGCCAGCAGACGGACTAGCGGGAGTTCCTACGAGCAGTACTTC CASRRTSGSSYEQYF
- TRBJ2-5 TRBV19 TRBD1 TGTGCCAGTAGTATTGGACAGGCAGAGACCCAGTACTTC CASSIGQAETQYF
- TRBJ2-7 TRBV7-5 - TGTGCCGCTCTAACCGCCCTAGAATTCGGCGAGCAGTACTTC CAALTALEFGEQYF
- TRBJ2-2 TRBV6-5 - TGTGCCAGCAGTTACCTGGCAGGGAAGGACACCGGGGAGCTGTTTTTT CASSYLAGKDTGELFF
- TRBJ1-1 TRBV5-5 TRBD1 TGTGCCAGCAGCTTACCTACAGGGGTGGGCACTGAAGCTTTCTTT CASSLPTGVGTEAFF
- TRBJ2-7 TRBV7-8 TRBD1 TGTGCCAGCAGCGCCGGGACAGGGTTAACGGGGGCCTACGAGCAGTACTTC CASSAGTGLTGAYEQYF
- TRBJ2-1 TRBV10-3 - TGTGCCATCAGTGAGTGGACTAACAATGAGCAGTTCTTC CAISEWTNNEQFF
- TRBJ2-3 TRBV27 TRBD2 TGTGCCAGCAGTCCCCCCTGGCGGGGGGGCACAGATACGCAGTATTTT CASSPPWRGGTDTQYF
few TRBJ2-1 TRBV4-3 TRBD2 TGCGCCAGCAGCCAAGGCCTCGGCGGGGGGGCATCCTACAATGAGCAGTTCTTC CASSQGLGGGASYNEQFF
- TRBJ2-5 TRBV6-6 TRBD2 TGTGCCAGCAGTTACACTCCTAGCGGGGATGTGGGGACCCAGTACTTC CASSYTPSGDVGTQYF
- TRBJ1-2 TRBV4-3 TRBD1 TGCGCCAGCAGTTTAACAGGGGGCTATGGCTACACCTTC CASSLTGGYGYTF